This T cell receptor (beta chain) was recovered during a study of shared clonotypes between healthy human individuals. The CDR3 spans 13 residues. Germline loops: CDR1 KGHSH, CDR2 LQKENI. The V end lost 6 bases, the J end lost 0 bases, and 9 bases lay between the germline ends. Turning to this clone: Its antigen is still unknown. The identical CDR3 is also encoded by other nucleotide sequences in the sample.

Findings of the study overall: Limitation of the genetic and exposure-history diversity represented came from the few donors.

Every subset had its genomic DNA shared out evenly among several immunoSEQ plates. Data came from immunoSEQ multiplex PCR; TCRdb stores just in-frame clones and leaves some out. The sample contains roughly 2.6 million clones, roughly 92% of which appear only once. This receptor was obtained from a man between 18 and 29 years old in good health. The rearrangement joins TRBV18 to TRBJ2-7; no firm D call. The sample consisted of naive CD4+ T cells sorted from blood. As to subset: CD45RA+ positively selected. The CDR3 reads CASSPPSSYEQYF. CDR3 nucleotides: TGTGCCAGCTCGCCGCCCAGCTCCTACGAGCAGTACTTC.